The source of this T cell receptor beta chain is a study of metastatic and nonmetastatic thyroid tumors (dated by TCRdb to 2018 to 2021). Background on the whole study: Repertoires were compared across peripheral blood and tumor or nodule tissue samples from malignant and benign thyroid patients.

Libraries came from PCR. Data came from an Illumina HiSeq 4000. High-throughput sequencing was used to profile the TCR beta-chain CDR3 region of every patient. On the authors' methods: Drawing on CDR3 differences between clinicopathological groups, the researchers built a classifier meant to tell apart patients with distant-metastatic papillary thyroid cancer. To measure repertoire diversity the researchers used the Shannon index, while the Morisita-Horn index served to gauge how similar the tumor and blood repertoires were. TCRdb reanalyzed the raw reads on its own, using fastp at Q25 for trimming and MiXCR for clone calling, and kept in-frame beta chains. These V and J calls originate from TCRdb's pipeline instead of the authors' own analysis. The sample yields some 14,000 clones; 25% to 30% were counted once. The ten largest clonotypes hold approximately 52% of the sample. This clone was seen at least ten times. The antigen it binds to is not known. Qualities for individual bases were not recorded, and no much larger clone is one base off.

Here is what the overall study found, with its caveats: TCR beta diversity was reported as significantly higher in malignant tumors than in benign nodules, in both blood and tumor samples.

None of the patients had been given any treatment before thyroid surgery. Using T-cell receptor beta sequencing, the study looked back at clinical samples from patients collected from about 2011 to 2019. The clonotype was recovered from a male donor with papillary thyroid cancer or a benign thyroid nodule (not recorded which). Some clones in this sample may be carry-over from other donors' samples. Sequencing was done on a sample of tumor tissue.

The DNA sequence is as follows: TGTGCCACCAGCACTAGTCGAGAAAAACTGTTTTTT. The resulting protein is CATSTSREKLFF. The chain couples TRBV15 to TRBJ1-4, with no confidently assigned D gene. CDR1 and CDR2 are read off the germline V gene (reference sequence) as LNHNV and YYDKDF. The CDR3, cysteine through phenylalanine, is 12 amino acids long. The only DNA kept is the CDR3, 36 bases in frame from the first base. V is reduced by 4 bases and J by 8 bases, leaving a spacing of 8 bases between them.